Presented here are 15 T cell receptor beta chains from one specimen sequenced in a study of T cells in women clearing cervical HPV infection. TCRdb keeps only in-frame clones here, not all; method: immunoSEQ multiplex PCR. The data show tens of thousands of clones, and the top ten clones hold approximately 16%. Sequencing was performed on blood buffy coat. The origin of the receptors is a woman between 18 and 70 years old with a cervical HPV16 infection that either progressed to CIN3+ or cleared (not recorded which).

Note on this clone: The sequence runs out 3 residues before the end of the CDR3; the remainder is reconstructed from the germline J gene. V is TRBV7-3 and J is TRBJ1-2; D perhaps matches TRBD1 (6 bases). CDR3 length: 15 amino acids. Germline V gene lookup returns CDR1 SGHTA and CDR2 FQGTGA. Incomplete CDR3 DNA: TGTGCCAGCAGTCCTGGGGGCGGTAGCACAGATACC. Amino acids: CASSPGGGSTDT. The CDR3 in its entirety is CASSPGGGSTDTYTF.

A remark on this clone: The DNA ends 3 residues before the CDR3 does, and the rest of the CDR3 is filled in from the germline J gene. The chain recombines TRBV15 with TRBJ2-3, with TRBD2 identical over 14 bases. V trimming: 3 bases; J trimming: 6 bases; junction bases outside the gene matches: 5. From germline, CDR1 is LNHNV and CDR2 YYDKDF (reference sequence). The CDR3 is 16 residues long. The CDR3 is CATSRGLAGVMDTQYF. The DNA read from the CDR3 is TGTGCCACCAGCAGGGGACTAGCGGGAGTGATGGATACG.

A remark on this clone: The read ends 3 residues early relative to the CDR3; the germline J gene fills the gap. The chain employs TRBV2 and TRBJ2-7; tentatively, D is TRBD1 (6 bases). CDR3 length: 15 residues. Trimming took 8 bases from V and 2 from J, leaving 19 bases between them. Germline lookup yields CDR1 SNHLY and CDR2 FYNNEI. This CDR3 is CASGSPGTLTYEQYF. The part of the CDR3 DNA that was read is TGTGCCAGCGGGTCTCCCGGGACACTAACCTACGAG.

Incomplete CDR3 DNA: TGCGCCAGCAGCTCGGACAGCGTCTTCGGC. It codes for CASSSDSVFG. The whole CDR3 protein reads CASSSDSVFGYTF. The chain combines TRBV5-1 with TRBJ1-2, with D tentatively TRBD1 (6 bases). The read falls 3 residues short of the CDR3 end, and the missing part is taken from the germline J gene. This CDR3 comprises 13 residues. CDR1 is SGHRS and CDR2 is YFSETQ in the germline V gene. Using reference TRBV5-1 and TRBJ1-2 for the parts outside the CDR3, the full variable domain is KAGVTQTPRYLIKTRGQQVTLSCSPISGHRSVSWYQQTPGQGLQFLFEYFSETQRNKGNFPGRFSGRQFSNSRSEMNVSTLELGDSALYLCASSSDSVFGYTFGSGTRLTVV.

In the case of this clone: The read stops 3 residues short of the end of the CDR3; the missing end is completed from the germline J gene. The chain joins TRBV20-1 to TRBJ2-4, with D possibly TRBD1 on 6 matching bases. Germline V CDR1 and CDR2: DFQATT, SNEGSKA (reference sequence). V dropped 6 bases and J dropped 2 bases, with 11 bases sitting between them. This CDR3 spans 13 amino acids. CDR3 DNA (partial): TGCAGTGCCTCCCAGGGGTCCAAAAACATT. Translation: CSASQGSKNI. The whole CDR3 sequence is CSASQGSKNIQYF.

In regard to this clone: The observed sequence ends 3 residues before the CDR3 terminus, with the missing tail filled in from the germline J gene. The V call is TRBV7-2, the J call TRBJ2-7, with 8 nucleotides matching TRBD2. Trimming removed 3 bases from V and 2 bases from J; junction bases left unmatched: 3. Germline CDR1 reads SGHTA; CDR2 reads FQGNSA. The CDR3 is made up of 14 amino acids. The DNA read from the CDR3 is TGTGCCAGCAGCTTTACTAGCGGACCCTACGAG. This codes for CASSFTSGPYE. The full CDR3 is CASSFTSGPYEQYF.

Remarks on this clone: Sequencing ends 3 residues short of the CDR3 end; the germline J gene provides the rest. This chain connects TRBV20-1 to TRBJ2-5, with D perhaps TRBD1 (5 bases). V lost 4 bases, J lost 4 bases, and 19 bases lay in between. CDR1 is DFQATT and CDR2 is SNEGSKA in the germline V gene (reference sequence). The CDR3 has 15 residues. Here the CDR3 reads CSATPPSGNGETQYF. The sequenced CDR3 bases are TGCAGTGCTACCCCTCCTTCAGGGAACGGAGAGACC.

Turning to this clone: The read gets to within 3 residues of the CDR3 end, and the germline J gene fills in the rest. V is TRBV2 and J is TRBJ2-7; a weak D match, TRBD1 (6 bases). V dropped 7 bases and J dropped 2 bases, with 15 bases sitting between them. CDR1 and CDR2 (germline): SNHLY, FYNNEI. The CDR3 totals 14 residues. CDR3 in amino acids: CASNSGTIAYEQYF. The DNA read from the CDR3 is TGTGCCAGCAATTCCGGGACAATTGCCTACGAG. Together with reference TRBV2 and TRBJ2-7, the CDR3 gives the full variable domain: EPEVTQTPSHQVTQMGQEVILRCVPISNHLYFYWYRQILGQKVEFLVSFYNNEISEKSEIFDDQFSVERPDGSNFTLKIRSTKLEDSAMYFCASNSGTIAYEQYFGPGTRLTVT.

As regards this clone: The DNA ends 3 residues before the CDR3 does, and the rest of the CDR3 is filled in from the germline J gene. This chain links TRBV4-1 with TRBJ2-7; TRBD2 matches 9 bases. The length of the CDR3 is 16 residues. J lost 3 bases, V lost 2 bases, and 8 bases had no gene match. From germline, CDR1 is MGHRA and CDR2 YSYEKL. Incomplete CDR3 DNA: TGCGCCAGCAGCCAACCGACTAGCGGAAAGAGCTACGAG. Encoded protein: CASSQPTSGKSYE. The full CDR3 reads CASSQPTSGKSYEQYF.

Remarks on this clone: The read stops 3 residues short of the end of the CDR3; the missing end is completed from the germline J gene. The genes are TRBV5-1 and TRBJ2-2, with 14 positions matching TRBD2. The CDR3 is 19 amino acids. Germline CDR1 reads SGHRS; CDR2 reads YFSETQ. After removal of 0 bases from V and 6 bases from J, the junction contained 10 bases not matched to a gene. CDR3 in amino acids: CASSLAPGLAGAWAGELFF. Incomplete CDR3 DNA: TGCGCCAGCAGCTTGGCCCCGGGACTAGCGGGGGCCTGGGCCGGGGAG.

CDR3 bases read: TGTGCCAGCTCACCAAGGGGTACCTACGAC. Protein sequence: CASSPRGTYD. The CDR3 in its entirety is CASSPRGTYDYTF. The genes are TRBV18 and TRBJ1-2; a weak D match, TRBD1 (5 bases). The read finishes 3 residues shy of the CDR3 end, and the germline J gene is used to complete it. The germline CDR1 and CDR2 sequences are KGHSH and LQKENI. This CDR3 has 13 amino acids.

Concerning this clone itself: The CDR3 end is not reached by the read, which stops 3 residues before it; the germline J gene fills it in. The J gene is TRBJ2-7, the V gene TRBV7-9; 9 bases are a match to TRBD1. This CDR3 comprises 13 residues. The V and J ends lost 7 bases and 5 bases, in that order; junction bases with no gene match: 6. Germline CDR1 SEHNR, CDR2 FQNEAQ (reference sequence). The CDR3 DNA, read in part, is TGTGCCAGCACGGGACAGGGTTTCGACGAG. It specifies CASTGQGFDE. The CDR3 in full is CASTGQGFDEQYF.

To note about this clone: The CDR3 end falls 3 residues outside the read, so it is completed with the germline J gene. This chain connects TRBV7-3 to TRBJ2-3; tentatively, D is TRBD1 (6 bases). The V and J ends lost 1 base and 2 bases respectively, with 10 bases between them. This CDR3 is 15 amino acids long. Germline CDR1 SGHTA, CDR2 FQGTGA. CDR3 bases read: TGTGCCAGCAGCTTAAGGGGGCACATCACAGATACG. It is translated as CASSLRGHITDT. The full CDR3 protein reads CASSLRGHITDTQYF.

On this clone itself: The missing CDR3 end, 3 residues past where the read stops, is filled in from the germline J gene. V is TRBV18 and J is TRBJ1-4; possibly TRBD1 for D (6 bases). The length of the CDR3 is 15 residues. Germline V gene data show CDR1 as KGHSH and CDR2 as LQKENI. The CDR3 bases that were read are TGTGCCAGCTCCCCGGGGACACCAATCAATTCACCA. Protein sequence: CASSPGTPINSP. The CDR3, in full, reads CASSPGTPINSPLFF.

Note on this clone: The CDR3 end lies 3 residues beyond the end of the read and is filled in from the germline J gene. The chain links TRBV6-2 or TRBV6-3 to TRBJ2-7; D is perhaps TRBD2 (5 bases). The CDR3 has 13 residues. V was shortened by 8 bases and J by 3 bases, with 14 bases between the two germline ends. The germline gives CDR1 MNHEY, CDR2 SVGEGT. The chain's CDR3 is CASGWRRYYEQYF. Incomplete CDR3 DNA: TGTGCCAGCGGCTGGAGGCGGTACTACGAG.